These T cell receptor beta chains were read from a single sample in a study of PD-1 blockade in classical Hodgkin lymphoma. Some clones are missing from TCRdb's copy, which holds only in-frame ones; the method was immunoSEQ multiplex PCR. Seen here are tens of thousands of clones, around 78% observed once, and the top ten hold over 8%. The sequencing used peripheral blood mononuclear cells (PBMCs), collected before the fourth cycle of nivolumab. The receptors originated from a human donor with classical Hodgkin lymphoma. Each CDR3 is given with its conserved first and last residue. D genes are given only for firm matches. Clone size is shown for a subset of rows, as once, few, many or a class of expanded clone.

clone_size: -
d_call: -
cdr3_length: 14
v_call: TRBV7-2
j_call: TRBJ1-1
cdr3_nt: TGTGCCAGCAGCTTAGGACAGGTCAACACTGAAGCTTTCTTT
cdr3_aa: CASSLGQVNTEAFF

clone_size: -
d_call: TRBD1
cdr3_length: 16
v_call: TRBV7-2
j_call: TRBJ1-5
cdr3_nt: TGTGCCAGCAGCTTCCCGGGACAGGGACGTGATCAGCCCCAGCATTTT
cdr3_aa: CASSFPGQGRDQPQHF

clone_size: -
d_call: -
cdr3_length: 14
v_call: TRBV7-9
j_call: TRBJ1-6
cdr3_nt: TGTGCCAGCAGATTACAGGGTAATAATTCACCCCTCCACTTT
cdr3_aa: CASRLQGNNSPLHF

clone_size: -
d_call: TRBD2
cdr3_length: 15
v_call: TRBV7-2
j_call: TRBJ2-1
cdr3_nt: TGTGCCAGCAGCCCTTGGACTAGCGGGAGTTTTGAGCAGTTCTTC
cdr3_aa: CASSPWTSGSFEQFF

clone_size: -
d_call: TRBD1
cdr3_length: 15
v_call: TRBV11-3
j_call: TRBJ2-2
cdr3_nt: TGTGCCAGCAGCCCGGACAGGGTGAACACCGGGGAGCTGTTTTTT
cdr3_aa: CASSPDRVNTGELFF

clone_size: -
d_call: -
cdr3_length: 15
v_call: TRBV6-1
j_call: TRBJ2-3
cdr3_nt: TGTGCCAGCAGTAAGGACACTGTTTACACAGATACGCAGTATTTT
cdr3_aa: CASSKDTVYTDTQYF

clone_size: -
d_call: -
cdr3_length: 14
v_call: TRBV6-6
j_call: TRBJ2-3
cdr3_nt: TGTGCCAGCTTCGTTAGCGGTAGCACAGATACGCAGTATTTT
cdr3_aa: CASFVSGSTDTQYF

clone_size: -
d_call: -
cdr3_length: 15
v_call: TRBV6-5
j_call: TRBJ2-5
cdr3_nt: TGTGCCAGCAGTTACTACTGGTCTAGACGAGAGACCCAGTACTTC
cdr3_aa: CASSYYWSRRETQYF

clone_size: -
d_call: -
cdr3_length: 15
v_call: TRBV10-3
j_call: TRBJ2-3
cdr3_nt: TGTGCCATCAGGCCACACGGCACGGCCACAGATACGCAGTATTTT
cdr3_aa: CAIRPHGTATDTQYF

clone_size: -
d_call: -
cdr3_length: 13
v_call: TRBV19
j_call: TRBJ1-5
cdr3_nt: TGTGCCAGTAGTCGCGGGGGGTTTCCGCCCCAGCATTTT
cdr3_aa: CASSRGGFPPQHF

clone_size: -
d_call: TRBD2
cdr3_length: 15
v_call: TRBV11-2
j_call: TRBJ2-1
cdr3_nt: TGTGCCAGCAGCCCCGGACTAGCGGGGGGGGGTGAGCAGTTCTTC
cdr3_aa: CASSPGLAGGGEQFF

clone_size: -
d_call: -
cdr3_length: 16
v_call: TRBV6-1
j_call: TRBJ1-2
cdr3_nt: TGTGCCAGCAGTGAAAGGGCTTGGGACGCTAACTATGGCTACACCTTC
cdr3_aa: CASSERAWDANYGYTF

clone_size: -
d_call: -
cdr3_length: 12
v_call: TRBV5-5
j_call: TRBJ2-1
cdr3_nt: TGTGCCAGCAGCTTAGTCGGCGGGAAGCAGTTCTTC
cdr3_aa: CASSLVGGKQFF

clone_size: -
d_call: -
cdr3_length: 16
v_call: TRBV5-6
j_call: TRBJ1-6
cdr3_nt: TGTGCCAGCAGCACGCCCCGGGCAGGGCATAATTCACCCCTCCACTTT
cdr3_aa: CASSTPRAGHNSPLHF

clone_size: -
d_call: TRBD1
cdr3_length: 19
v_call: TRBV7-2
j_call: TRBJ1-5
cdr3_nt: TGTGCCAGCAGCAATCCTCCGGGACAGGGGGTTTATAGCAATCAGCCCCAGCATTTT
cdr3_aa: CASSNPPGQGVYSNQPQHF

clone_size: -
d_call: -
cdr3_length: 14
v_call: TRBV28
j_call: TRBJ1-5
cdr3_nt: TGTGCCAGTGCTCGGGGGTATGGCAATCAGCCCCAGCATTTT
cdr3_aa: CASARGYGNQPQHF

clone_size: -
d_call: TRBD1
cdr3_length: 16
v_call: TRBV19
j_call: TRBJ2-3
cdr3_nt: TGTGCCACTAGTGCCGAGACAGGGGGGACCACAGATACGCAGTATTTT
cdr3_aa: CATSAETGGTTDTQYF

clone_size: -
d_call: TRBD2
cdr3_length: 15
v_call: TRBV4-2
j_call: TRBJ2-1
cdr3_nt: TGTGCCAGCAGCCAGCTAGCGGGAGATTACAATGAGCAGTTCTTC
cdr3_aa: CASSQLAGDYNEQFF

clone_size: -
d_call: TRBD1
cdr3_length: 17
v_call: TRBV7-3
j_call: TRBJ2-1
cdr3_nt: TGTGCCAGCAGCTTACACGGACAGGTCATTAGGTACAATGAGCAGTTCTTC
cdr3_aa: CASSLHGQVIRYNEQFF

clone_size: -
d_call: TRBD1
cdr3_length: 17
v_call: TRBV5-1
j_call: TRBJ1-4
cdr3_nt: TGCGCCAGCAGCGCTAGACAGGGGAGTCAAGCTAATGAAAAACTGTTTTTT
cdr3_aa: CASSARQGSQANEKLFF

clone_size: once
d_call: -
cdr3_length: 13
v_call: TRBV18
j_call: TRBJ1-1
cdr3_nt: TGTGCCAGCTCACCGGAGGAGGGGCGGTTGGCTTTCTTT
cdr3_aa: CASSPEEGRLAFF

clone_size: few
d_call: TRBD1
cdr3_length: 18
v_call: TRBV23-1
j_call: TRBJ2-3
cdr3_nt: TGCGCCAGCAGTCAATCAGGGGGATGGGACAGGTGCCCAGATACGCAGTATTTT
cdr3_aa: CASSQSGGWDRCPDTQYF

clone_size: -
d_call: -
cdr3_length: 15
v_call: TRBV11-3
j_call: TRBJ2-2
cdr3_nt: TGTGCCAGCAGCTTAGCGGCGTATGTGACCGGGGAGCTGTTTTTT
cdr3_aa: CASSLAAYVTGELFF

clone_size: -
d_call: -
cdr3_length: 12
v_call: TRBV15
j_call: TRBJ1-5
cdr3_nt: TGTGCCACCAGCAGAGGGGAGGAGTCCCAGCATTTT
cdr3_aa: CATSRGEESQHF

clone_size: -
d_call: -
cdr3_length: 14
v_call: TRBV19
j_call: TRBJ1-1
cdr3_nt: TGTGCCAGTAGTCCCGGGACACTGAACACTGAAGCTTTCTTT
cdr3_aa: CASSPGTLNTEAFF

clone_size: -
d_call: -
cdr3_length: 13
v_call: TRBV29-1
j_call: TRBJ2-5
cdr3_nt: TGCAGCGGAATTAGGGGGGCAACAGAGACCCAGTACTTC
cdr3_aa: CSGIRGATETQYF

clone_size: -
d_call: -
cdr3_length: 13
v_call: TRBV19
j_call: TRBJ1-5
cdr3_nt: TGTGCCAGTACCACAGGGCGCAATCAGCCCCAGCATTTT
cdr3_aa: CASTTGRNQPQHF

clone_size: -
d_call: -
cdr3_length: 15
v_call: TRBV4-3
j_call: TRBJ1-1
cdr3_nt: TGCGCCAGCAGCCAAGAGGCAGGGTGGAACACTGAAGCTTTCTTT
cdr3_aa: CASSQEAGWNTEAFF

clone_size: -
d_call: TRBD1
cdr3_length: 14
v_call: TRBV4-2
j_call: TRBJ2-7
cdr3_nt: TGTGCCAGCAGCCTTTCCGGGACAGACTACGAGCAGTACTTC
cdr3_aa: CASSLSGTDYEQYF

clone_size: -
d_call: -
cdr3_length: 16
v_call: TRBV10-3
j_call: TRBJ2-6
cdr3_nt: TGTGCCATCAATCAGGGGCCACCTTCTGGGGCCAACGTCCTGACTTTC
cdr3_aa: CAINQGPPSGANVLTF

clone_size: -
d_call: -
cdr3_length: 16
v_call: TRBV19
j_call: TRBJ1-2
cdr3_nt: TGTGCCAGTAGTACCGATCGACATGATAGCAACTATGGCTACACCTTC
cdr3_aa: CASSTDRHDSNYGYTF

clone_size: -
d_call: -
cdr3_length: 17
v_call: TRBV2
j_call: TRBJ2-5
cdr3_nt: TGTGCCAGCAGTGAAGCGGCCGGGACTGGAACGGAAGAGACCCAGTACTTC
cdr3_aa: CASSEAAGTGTEETQYF

clone_size: -
d_call: TRBD1
cdr3_length: 15
v_call: TRBV6-5
j_call: TRBJ2-3
cdr3_nt: TGTGCCAGCACCTTGGGACAGACCCACACAGATACGCAGTATTTT
cdr3_aa: CASTLGQTHTDTQYF

clone_size: few
d_call: -
cdr3_length: 14
v_call: TRBV2
j_call: TRBJ1-1
cdr3_nt: TGTGCCAGCAGTGCAGAGGGTTTGAACACTGAAGCTTTCTTT
cdr3_aa: CASSAEGLNTEAFF

clone_size: -
d_call: TRBD2
cdr3_length: 15
v_call: TRBV28
j_call: TRBJ2-5
cdr3_nt: TGTGCCAGCAGTCCCGGACTAGCGGGACAAGAGACCCAGTACTTC
cdr3_aa: CASSPGLAGQETQYF

clone_size: -
d_call: -
cdr3_length: 14
v_call: TRBV13
j_call: TRBJ2-3
cdr3_nt: TGTGCCAGCAGCTTAGAGCCCGCCGGCGATACGCAGTATTTT
cdr3_aa: CASSLEPAGDTQYF

clone_size: once
d_call: -
cdr3_length: 16
v_call: TRBV19
j_call: TRBJ1-2
cdr3_nt: TGTGCCAGTAGTGTATGGGCGAACAGGGTCAACTATGGCTACACCTTC
cdr3_aa: CASSVWANRVNYGYTF

clone_size: -
d_call: -
cdr3_length: 14
v_call: TRBV10-3
j_call: TRBJ2-7
cdr3_nt: TGTGCCATCAGCTACAGCCGCCCCACTTACGAGCAGTACTTC
cdr3_aa: CAISYSRPTYEQYF

clone_size: few
d_call: -
cdr3_length: 14
v_call: TRBV6-5
j_call: TRBJ1-2
cdr3_nt: TGTGCCAGCAGTTACTCACGTCCGGGCTATGGCTACACCTTC
cdr3_aa: CASSYSRPGYGYTF

clone_size: -
d_call: -
cdr3_length: 15
v_call: TRBV9
j_call: TRBJ2-2
cdr3_nt: TGTGCCAGCAGCGTAGGTGTGGGGAACACCGGGGAGCTGTTTTTT
cdr3_aa: CASSVGVGNTGELFF

clone_size: -
d_call: -
cdr3_length: 15
v_call: TRBV6-6
j_call: TRBJ1-5
cdr3_nt: TGTGCCAGCAAGGTACAGGCGTATAGCAATCAGCCCCAGCATTTT
cdr3_aa: CASKVQAYSNQPQHF

clone_size: -
d_call: -
cdr3_length: 16
v_call: TRBV10-3
j_call: TRBJ2-7
cdr3_nt: TGTGCCATCAGTGAGAGGCAGGCGGAGACCTCCTACGAGCAGTACTTC
cdr3_aa: CAISERQAETSYEQYF

clone_size: few
d_call: TRBD1
cdr3_length: 13
v_call: TRBV7-7
j_call: TRBJ1-2
cdr3_nt: TGTGCTAGCAGCTTAGACAGGGGCTATGGCTACACCTTC
cdr3_aa: CASSLDRGYGYTF

clone_size: -
d_call: -
cdr3_length: 12
v_call: TRBV7-9
j_call: TRBJ1-2
cdr3_nt: TGTGCCAGCAGTCCTTGGGTCCGTGGCTACACCTTC
cdr3_aa: CASSPWVRGYTF

clone_size: -
d_call: TRBD2
cdr3_length: 16
v_call: TRBV11-3
j_call: TRBJ2-3
cdr3_nt: TGTGCCAGCAGCTTAGGATCTAGCGGGAGTGCAGATACGCAGTATTTT
cdr3_aa: CASSLGSSGSADTQYF

clone_size: -
d_call: -
cdr3_length: 15
v_call: TRBV10-3
j_call: TRBJ1-3
cdr3_nt: TGTGCCATCAGTGAGGTCCAGGGAACTGGAAACACCATATATTTT
cdr3_aa: CAISEVQGTGNTIYF

clone_size: -
d_call: TRBD1
cdr3_length: 14
v_call: TRBV14
j_call: TRBJ2-7
cdr3_nt: TGTGCCAGCAGCCCACGACAGGGAACCTACGAGCAGTACTTC
cdr3_aa: CASSPRQGTYEQYF

clone_size: -
d_call: -
cdr3_length: 18
v_call: TRBV11-3
j_call: TRBJ2-1
cdr3_nt: TGTGCCAGCAGCTTAGATCAGGGGGGAACAGGTGCCTACAATGAGCAGTTCTTC
cdr3_aa: CASSLDQGGTGAYNEQFF

clone_size: -
d_call: TRBD1
cdr3_length: 16
v_call: TRBV18
j_call: TRBJ1-1
cdr3_nt: TGTGCCAGCTCACCTTCGGGACAGGGTAAGGACACTGAAGCTTTCTTT
cdr3_aa: CASSPSGQGKDTEAFF

clone_size: -
d_call: TRBD2
cdr3_length: 15
v_call: TRBV11-2
j_call: TRBJ2-7
cdr3_nt: TGTGCCAGCAGCTTCGGGACTAGCGGGGGGAACGAGCAGTACTTC
cdr3_aa: CASSFGTSGGNEQYF

clone_size: -
d_call: -
cdr3_length: 17
v_call: TRBV7-2
j_call: TRBJ2-3
cdr3_nt: TGTGCCAGCAGCTTTGGGGTAGGAGCGGGCAGCACAGATACGCAGTATTTT
cdr3_aa: CASSFGVGAGSTDTQYF

clone_size: -
d_call: -
cdr3_length: 13
v_call: TRBV12-5
j_call: TRBJ2-7
cdr3_nt: TGTGCTAGTGGAACGGGACAATACTACGAGCAGTACTTC
cdr3_aa: CASGTGQYYEQYF

clone_size: -
d_call: -
cdr3_length: 16
v_call: TRBV6-6
j_call: TRBJ2-2
cdr3_nt: TGTGCCAGCAGTTACTCGGGAGACGCGAACACCGGGGAGCTGTTTTTT
cdr3_aa: CASSYSGDANTGELFF

clone_size: once
d_call: TRBD1
cdr3_length: 15
v_call: TRBV5-1
j_call: TRBJ2-3
cdr3_nt: TGCGCCAGCAGCTTTGGGGGACAGCCCACAGATACGCAGTATTTT
cdr3_aa: CASSFGGQPTDTQYF

clone_size: -
d_call: -
cdr3_length: 16
v_call: TRBV7-9
j_call: TRBJ2-7
cdr3_nt: TGTGCCAGCAGCTTACGTCCGGGAGAGTTCTCCTACGAGCAGTACTTC
cdr3_aa: CASSLRPGEFSYEQYF

clone_size: -
d_call: -
cdr3_length: 14
v_call: TRBV7-6
j_call: TRBJ2-3
cdr3_nt: TGTGCCAGCAGCCGAGGGGGGGATTCAGATACGCAGTATTTT
cdr3_aa: CASSRGGDSDTQYF

clone_size: -
d_call: -
cdr3_length: 15
v_call: TRBV7-7
j_call: TRBJ1-2
cdr3_nt: TGTGCTAGCAGCTTCTCCAGGACAGCTAACTATGGCTACACCTTC
cdr3_aa: CASSFSRTANYGYTF

clone_size: -
d_call: -
cdr3_length: 14
v_call: TRBV10-3
j_call: TRBJ2-3
cdr3_nt: TGTGCCATCAGATCCGGGCCCGACACAGATACGCAGTATTTT
cdr3_aa: CAIRSGPDTDTQYF

clone_size: -
d_call: -
cdr3_length: 14
v_call: TRBV2
j_call: TRBJ2-5
cdr3_nt: TGTGCCAGCCGTGAAGTTTGGACCCAAGAGACCCAGTACTTC
cdr3_aa: CASREVWTQETQYF

clone_size: -
d_call: -
cdr3_length: 17
v_call: TRBV19
j_call: TRBJ2-6
cdr3_nt: TGTGCCAGTAGTATGGCAGTCACTCTCTCTGGGGCCAACGTCCTGACTTTC
cdr3_aa: CASSMAVTLSGANVLTF